Detailed here is one TCR beta chain. The data are from a study of beta chain features in type 1 diabetes. Since all of the isolated RNA was reverse transcribed, expressed TCRB transcripts were what got sequenced. Profiled with immunoSEQ multiplex PCR; TCRdb holds only in-frame clones, not every one. Of over 65,000 clones listed, around a third are singletons. CDR3 length equals 14 residues. V dropped 4 bases and J dropped 11; count of bases not matched to a gene: 7. The V gene's germline CDR1 is LNHDA and CDR2 SQIVND (reference sequence). This TCR was sampled from a woman in her late teens or twenties in good health. Sample: stem cell memory CD4+ T cells from blood. The chain links TRBV19 to TRBJ1-4; TRBD1 matches 10 bases. The CDR3 DNA is TGTGCCAGTAGTAACGCGGGACAGGGGACCAAACTGTTTTTT. Protein: CASSNAGQGTKLFF.